The 13 T cell receptor beta chains listed next were all sequenced from one sample in a study of blood T cell repertoires in COVID-19. Clones were read by immunoSEQ multiplex PCR, and TCRdb kept only the in-frame ones, dropping some. This sample has some 220,000 clones, with around 87% found just once. Specimen: PBMCs or T cells enriched from blood (not recorded which). All receptors derive from a woman aged 18 to 35 in a cohort exposed to, infected with or recovered from COVID-19 (not recorded which).

V is TRBV11-2 and J is TRBJ2-3; 7 bases match TRBD2. J was trimmed by 0 bases and V by 3 bases; bases with no gene match: 6. This CDR3 contains 16 residues. Per germline, CDR1 SGHAT and CDR2 FQNNGV. This chain's CDR3 is CASSFTSAGSTDTQYF. The CDR3 DNA is TGTGCCAGCAGCTTTACTAGCGCGGGTAGCACAGATACGCAGTATTTT.

This chain links TRBV29-1 with TRBJ2-2; 13 bases map to TRBD2. In germline, CDR1 is SQVTM, CDR2 ANQGSEA. The CDR3 is 15 amino acids. V lost 6 bases, J lost 1 base, and 2 bases stayed unmatched. CDR3 nucleotides: TGCAGCGTCGGGACTAGCGGGATGAACACCGGGGAGCTGTTTTTT. This encodes CSVGTSGMNTGELFF.

The chain uses TRBV7-9 and TRBJ2-7; 7 nucleotides match TRBD2. This CDR3 region has 15 residues. V lost 1 base to trimming and J lost 4 bases; unmatched junction nucleotides: 7. Germline values: CDR1 SEHNR, CDR2 FQNEAQ (reference sequence). The CDR3 DNA is TGTGCCAGCAGCTTAGTTGGCGGGAGTAGTTACGAGCAGTACTTC. As protein: CASSLVGGSSYEQYF.

V usage is TRBV24-1 and J usage is TRBJ1-2; 9 nucleotides align to TRBD1. Trimming at V came to 2 bases and at J to 4 bases, leaving 4 bases not matched to a gene. The CDR3 contains 15 residues. CDR1 and CDR2 from the germline V gene are KGHDR and SFDVKD. Here the CDR3 DNA reads TGTGCCACCAGTGATTCTACAGGGGGCGTCTATGGCTACACCTTC. Translated, it gives CATSDSTGGVYGYTF.

The chain combines TRBV30 with TRBJ1-5; no firm D call. Trimming pared 3 bases from V and 3 bases from J, leaving 12 bases between. This CDR3 is built from 14 residues. CDR1 and CDR2 from the germline V gene are GTSNPN and SVGIG (reference sequence). The CDR3 protein is CAWSPEPFNQPQHF. The DNA of the CDR3 is TGTGCCTGGAGCCCGGAGCCATTCAATCAGCCCCAGCATTTT.

The chain has TRBV15 and TRBJ2-5; tentative D call: TRBD1 (6 bases). V lost 3 bases to trimming and J lost 2 bases, with 7 bases between them. Germline values: CDR1 LNHNV, CDR2 YYDKDF (reference sequence). The CDR3 contains 13 residues. CDR3 residues: CATSSTGQETQYF. The CDR3 DNA is TGTGCCACCAGCAGTACAGGGCAAGAGACCCAGTACTTC.

V usage is TRBV6-1 and J usage is TRBJ2-2; D not certain. Trimming pared 1 base from V and 2 bases from J, leaving 8 bases between. This CDR3 spans 15 amino acids. The germline V gene has CDR1 MNHNS and CDR2 SASEGT. CDR3 DNA: TGTGCCAGCAGTGAAGGACTTACTAACACCGGGGAGCTGTTTTTT. Its translation: CASSEGLTNTGELFF.

This clone was recorded a few times. J is TRBJ1-3 and V is TRBV19; D might be TRBD1 (6 bases). The germline gives CDR1 LNHDA, CDR2 SQIVND (reference sequence). Trimming cost V 6 bases and J 2 bases, with 8 bases left between them. This CDR3 has 13 residues. The CDR3 spells CASRDRPGNTIYF. The CDR3, as DNA: TGTGCCAGTAGGGACAGACCTGGAAACACCATATATTTT.

The chain employs TRBV19 and TRBJ2-1; D gene unclear. Germline CDR1 is LNHDA and CDR2 is SQIVND (reference sequence). Trimming pared 4 bases from V and 4 bases from J, leaving 11 bases between. CDR3 size: 14 residues. The CDR3 DNA is TGTGCCAGTAGTACCCCGACAACTTACAATGAGCAGTTCTTC. Amino acid sequence: CASSTPTTYNEQFF.

This rearrangement joins TRBV21-1 to TRBJ1-2. TRBV21-1 is designated a pseudogene. The CDR3 loop spans 15 amino acids. The CDR3 spells CASRHRKGGDYGYTF. The CDR3 DNA reads TGTGCCAGCAGGCACCGGAAGGGCGGGGACTATGGCTACACCTTC.

This clone was observed a few times. This chain links TRBV20-1 with TRBJ2-1, with unresolved D. The germline CDR1 and CDR2 sequences are DFQATT and SNEGSKA (reference sequence). Between the trimmed V and J ends, which lost 6 bases and 5 bases, there was a span of 5 bases. The CDR3 covers 10 residues. CDR3 in DNA: TGCAGTGCCCTAGACAATGAGCAGTTCTTC. Protein sequence: CSALDNEQFF.

The chain joins TRBV5-1 to TRBJ1-2; the match to TRBD1 covers 8 bases. This CDR3 has 16 residues. With 4 bases clipped from V and 4 bases from J, the junction kept 12 bases outside the gene matches. Germline V gene data show CDR1 as SGHRS and CDR2 as YFSETQ. The CDR3 loop is CASSPGQGSLIYGYTF. The CDR3, as DNA: TGCGCCAGCAGCCCAGGACAGGGCTCTTTGATCTATGGCTACACCTTC. Variable domain in full (rest from reference TRBV5-1 and TRBJ1-2): KAGVTQTPRYLIKTRGQQVTLSCSPISGHRSVSWYQQTPGQGLQFLFEYFSETQRNKGNFPGRFSGRQFSNSRSEMNVSTLELGDSALYLCASSPGQGSLIYGYTFGSGTRLTVV.

The chain carries TRBV19 and TRBJ1-1; D is undetermined. Germline V CDR1 and CDR2: LNHDA, SQIVND (reference sequence). The length of the CDR3 is 13 residues. Between the trimmed V and J ends, which lost 6 bases and 1 base, there was a span of 9 bases. The CDR3 sequence: CASSPPGNTEAFF. CDR3 in DNA: TGTGCCAGTAGCCCCCCCGGGAACACTGAAGCTTTCTTT.